This T cell receptor (beta chain) was sequenced in a study of T cells expressing NK-cell markers. The CDR3 contains 16 residues. Germline loops: CDR1 SGHTA, CDR2 FQGNSA. TCRdb re-called the 5' RACE reads and catalogs CDR3 proteins one per entry, DNA excluded. This sample's table has 150,000 to 160,000 distinct CDR3 sequences. The clonotype originates from a woman in her forties or fifties in good health. The sample consisted of blood T cells: a sorted CD56 or NKG2C T cell subset, CD4+ or CD8+ T cells, or bulk PBMC T cells (not recorded which). The V gene is TRBV7-2, the J gene TRBJ2-1; the D call of TRBD2 rests on TCRdb alone, since no DNA is present to check it. CDR3: CASSLVRLAVPREQFF.